A single sample gave rise to the 23 T cell receptor beta chains below, sequenced in a study of beta chain features in type 1 diabetes. Every bit of the isolated RNA underwent reverse transcription, so sequencing read expressed TCRB transcripts. Sequencing used immunoSEQ multiplex PCR; TCRdb keeps in-frame clones, though not all of them. The sample records nearly 350,000 clones, around 8% being singletons. Material for sequencing was central memory CD4+ T cells from blood. The source of these receptors is a woman aged 18-29 years in good health.

This clone was detected a few times. The gene calls are TRBV6-5 and TRBJ2-1; the D is unclear. CDR1 is MNHEY, CDR2 SVGAGI, per germline. This CDR3 comprises 11 residues. V shed 6 bases and J shed 5 bases, with 5 bases lying between them. The CDR3 nucleotides read TGTGCCAGCAGCGACCACAATGAGCAGTTCTTC. This sequence encodes CASSDHNEQFF.

This clone was counted at least ten times. The V and J genes are TRBV7-9 and TRBJ2-4; possibly TRBD1 or TRBD2 for D (5 bases each). The germline V and J ends were trimmed by 5 bases and 0 bases, with 11 bases remaining between them. The CDR3 totals 15 residues. Germline V gene sequence: CDR1 SEHNR, CDR2 FQNEAQ (reference sequence). The CDR3 nucleotides read TGTGCCAGCAGCGCTGCCGGGACAGCCAAAAACATTCAGTACTTC. This encodes CASSAAGTAKNIQYF.

This clone was counted between two and nine times. The chain combines TRBV5-1 with TRBJ2-1; perhaps TRBD2 as D (5 bases). Germline V gene data show CDR1 as SGHRS and CDR2 as YFSETQ. Trimming took off 1 base at V and 8 bases at J, with 13 bases between the two ends. The CDR3 has 14 residues. The CDR3 region has the DNA TGCGCCAGCAGCTTGCTCGAGGGCCTTTATGAGCAGTTCTTC. This translates into CASSLLEGLYEQFF.

The V gene is TRBV27, the J gene TRBJ2-1, with TRBD1 matching over 8 bases. CDR3 size: 15 residues. Germline V CDR1 and CDR2: MNHEY, SMNVEV (reference sequence). V was clipped by 7 bases and J by 5 bases; unmatched bases: 10. CDR3 DNA sequence: TGTGCCAGCAAGGTAGGACAGGGTAGGAACAATGAGCAGTTCTTC. As protein: CASKVGQGRNNEQFF.

This clone turned up a few times. The chain is built from TRBV15 and TRBJ1-2; D unresolved. The germline V gene encodes CDR1 LNHNV and CDR2 YYDKDF (reference sequence). CDR3 length equals 13 residues. V lost 2 bases to trimming and J lost 4 bases, with 8 bases between them. CDR3 nucleotide sequence: TGTGCCACCAGCAGATTCGGTCTCTATGGCTACACCTTC. This codes for CATSRFGLYGYTF. Full variable domain (outside the CDR3, taken from reference TRBV15 and TRBJ1-2): DAMVIQNPRYQVTQFGKPVTLSCSQTLNHNVMYWYQQKSSQAPKLLFHYYDKDFNNEADTPDNFQSRRPNTSFCFLDIRSPGLGDTAMYLCATSRFGLYGYTFGSGTRLTVV.

The chain is built from TRBV18 and TRBJ1-1, with TRBD1 as a possible D gene (6 bases). The CDR3 covers 15 residues. The germline gives CDR1 KGHSH, CDR2 LQKENI. The ends were cut back, 2 bases at V and 2 bases at J, with 12 bases in the middle. The DNA for the CDR3 is TGTGCCAGCTCACCAAAACAGGGAAGCAACACTGAAGCTTTCTTT. Encoded protein: CASSPKQGSNTEAFF.

This clone was seen a handful of times. V is TRBV18 and J is TRBJ1-4; D is undetermined. The CDR3 sequence is 14 residues long. Germline CDR1 KGHSH, CDR2 LQKENI. The V gene lost 5 bases and the J gene lost 8 bases, with 15 bases spanning the gap. CDR3 in DNA: TGTGCCAGCTCATCCGACGCGTGGAGGGAAAAACTGTTTTTT. Its protein product is CASSSDAWREKLFF.

CDR3 nucleotides: TGCGCCAGCAGCTACGGATCTTTACAAGAGCAGTACTTC. It yields the protein CASSYGSLQEQYF. The V and J genes are TRBV5-1 and TRBJ2-7; D remains unclear. Germline V gene data show CDR1 as SGHRS and CDR2 as YFSETQ. V shed 3 bases and J shed 7 bases, with 14 bases lying between them. This CDR3 contains 13 residues.

The genes are TRBV28 and TRBJ2-1; TRBD1 matches 9 bases. This CDR3 contains 14 residues. The junction had 4 bases not matched to a gene; V was cut back by 8 bases and J by 2 bases. CDR1 and CDR2 from the germline V gene are MDHEN and SYDVKM. The CDR3 DNA sequence: TGTGCCAGCGTCGGGACAGGGACCTACAATGAGCAGTTCTTC. Its protein product is CASVGTGTYNEQFF.

V is TRBV19 and J is TRBJ2-7, with a tentative D call TRBD2 (6 bases). Deletions cut 0 bases from V and 6 bases from J, with 15 bases between. Germline assignment: CDR1 LNHDA and CDR2 SQIVND (reference sequence). CDR3 size: 15 residues. CDR3 DNA sequence: TGTGCCAGTAGTATAGAAGCGCGGACCGGGGGCGAGCAGTACTTC. As protein: CASSIEARTGGEQYF.

This clone came up many times. This chain uses TRBV7-9 with TRBJ2-2, with no clear D. The CDR3 is 15 residues long. Trimming pared 6 bases from V and 0 bases from J, leaving 11 bases between. CDR1 SEHNR and CDR2 FQNEAQ come from the germline V gene (reference sequence). CDR3 DNA: TGTGCCAGCAGATCGATAGTCTCGAACACCGGGGAGCTGTTTTTT. Protein: CASRSIVSNTGELFF.

This clone was detected only a few times. The chain has TRBV28 and TRBJ1-4; no clear D gene. Germline-derived CDR1 and CDR2 are MDHEN and SYDVKM. The CDR3 is 15 amino acids. V lost 6 bases and J 0 bases, leaving 11 bases between the germline ends. CDR3 residues: CASRYSGTTNEKLFF. Here the CDR3 DNA reads TGTGCCAGCAGGTACAGTGGGACAACTAATGAAAAACTGTTTTTT. Full variable domain (missing parts from reference TRBV28 and TRBJ1-4): DVKVTQSSRYLVKRTGEKVFLECVQDMDHENMFWYRQDPGLGLRLIYFSYDVKMKEKGDIPEGYSVSREKKERFSLILESASTNQTSMYLCASRYSGTTNEKLFFGSGTQLSVL.

This clone came up a few times. V is TRBV10-3 and J is TRBJ2-1; 10 bases map to TRBD1. The V gene's germline CDR1 is ENHRY and CDR2 SYGVKD. The trim removed 11 bases at V and 5 bases at J, leaving 9 bases unmatched. The CDR3 runs 14 residues. CDR3 region: CAVRPGTGDNEQFF. CDR3 in DNA: TGTGCCGTGAGACCCGGGACAGGGGACAATGAGCAGTTCTTC.

This clone occurred a few times. The chain carries TRBV28 and TRBJ2-7, with 8 positions matching TRBD1. The CDR3 has 15 residues. CDR1 is MDHEN, CDR2 SYDVKM, per germline. The V gene end was trimmed by 0 bases and the J gene end by 6 bases; junction bases not matched to a gene: 7. CDR3 amino acids: CASSLWDREVREQYF. The CDR3 DNA is TGTGCCAGCAGTTTATGGGACAGGGAGGTACGCGAGCAGTACTTC.

The gene calls are TRBV28 and TRBJ2-1, with TRBD2 matching over 7 bases. V lost 1 base, J lost 5 bases, and 11 bases stayed unmatched. The germline V gene encodes CDR1 MDHEN and CDR2 SYDVKM. CDR3 length: 17 amino acids. CDR3 sequence (DNA): TGTGCCAGCAGTTTATCCTTCGGGGCTAGCGGAGACAATGAGCAGTTCTTC. This gives the protein CASSLSFGASGDNEQFF.

This clone was seen repeatedly, ten times or more. This chain uses TRBV19 with TRBJ2-1; TRBD2 matches at 7 bases. The V segment lost 2 bases and the J segment 2 bases; nucleotides outside the gene matches: 6. Germline CDR1 reads LNHDA; CDR2 reads SQIVND (reference sequence). The CDR3 spans 16 residues. This CDR3 is CASSISAGDTYNEQFF. CDR3 DNA sequence: TGTGCCAGTAGTATATCGGCGGGAGATACCTACAATGAGCAGTTCTTC.

The CDR3 sequence: CAISEIWFGELFF. CDR3 bases: TGTGCCATCAGTGAGATATGGTTCGGGGAGCTGTTTTTT. The chain combines TRBV10-3 with TRBJ2-2; no clear D gene. Germline assignment: CDR1 ENHRY and CDR2 SYGVKD. This CDR3 contains 13 residues. Trimming stripped 2 bases from V and 7 bases from J, with 8 bases between.

This clone was detected ten times or more. The CDR3: CASSSTTGSKLFF. The DNA for the CDR3 is TGTGCCAGCAGCTCGACTACCGGTTCAAAACTGTTTTTT. V and J are TRBV9 and TRBJ1-4; D is unclear. The V and J ends lost 4 bases and 10 bases respectively, with 14 bases between them. The CDR3 has 13 amino acids. Germline V lookup: CDR1 SGDLS, CDR2 YYNGEE.

The rearrangement uses TRBV7-3 and TRBJ2-1; TRBD2 agrees at 8 bases. J gave up 2 bases and V 2 bases, and 2 bases lay outside the gene matches. The CDR3 length is 15 residues. The germline CDR1 and CDR2 sequences are SGHTA and FQGTGA. The CDR3 DNA reads TGTGCCAGCAGCTTAGCGGGAGGAACCTACAATGAGCAGTTCTTC. It codes for CASSLAGGTYNEQFF.

The chain employs TRBV14 and TRBJ2-7, with D tentatively TRBD1 or TRBD2 (5 bases each). This CDR3 has 14 amino acids. V was pared by 1 base and J by 5 bases, with 12 bases between. Germline V gives CDR1 SGHDN, CDR2 FVKESK. CDR3 DNA: TGTGCCAGCAGCCAAGGTAGAGGGGAAGACGAGCAGTACTTC. It codes for CASSQGRGEDEQYF. Variable domain in full (rest from reference TRBV14 and TRBJ2-7): EAGVTQFPSHSVIEKGQTVTLRCDPISGHDNLYWYRRVMGKEIKFLLHFVKESKQDESGMPNNRFLAERTGGTYSTLKVQPAELEDSGVYFCASSQGRGEDEQYFGPGTRLTVT.

V and J are TRBV27 and TRBJ1-5; D remains ambiguous. The CDR3 runs 15 residues. Deletions cut 6 bases from V and 6 bases from J, with 18 bases between. The germline CDR1 and CDR2 sequences are MNHEY and SMNVEV (reference sequence). The CDR3 is CASRPTTEGFQPQHF. The CDR3, as DNA: TGTGCCAGCAGACCAACGACGGAAGGGTTTCAGCCCCAGCATTTT.

The gene calls are TRBV2 and TRBJ2-1; D unclear. The germline V gene encodes CDR1 SNHLY and CDR2 FYNNEI. This CDR3 spans 14 amino acids. Trimming took 5 bases from V and 2 from J, leaving 10 bases between them. CDR3 coding DNA: TGTGCCAGCAGTCCCCAAGTGGCCTACAATGAGCAGTTCTTC. Encoded protein: CASSPQVAYNEQFF.

This clone has only a few counts. Other DNA sequences in this specimen translate into the identical CDR3. The rearrangement links TRBV15 to TRBJ2-3; D remains unclear. V dropped 0 bases and J dropped 6 bases, with 4 bases sitting between them. The CDR3 loop spans 12 amino acids. Germline lookup yields CDR1 LNHNV and CDR2 YYDKDF (reference sequence). This CDR3 reads CATSRDTDTQYF. Here the CDR3 DNA reads TGTGCCACCAGCAGAGATACCGATACGCAGTATTTT.